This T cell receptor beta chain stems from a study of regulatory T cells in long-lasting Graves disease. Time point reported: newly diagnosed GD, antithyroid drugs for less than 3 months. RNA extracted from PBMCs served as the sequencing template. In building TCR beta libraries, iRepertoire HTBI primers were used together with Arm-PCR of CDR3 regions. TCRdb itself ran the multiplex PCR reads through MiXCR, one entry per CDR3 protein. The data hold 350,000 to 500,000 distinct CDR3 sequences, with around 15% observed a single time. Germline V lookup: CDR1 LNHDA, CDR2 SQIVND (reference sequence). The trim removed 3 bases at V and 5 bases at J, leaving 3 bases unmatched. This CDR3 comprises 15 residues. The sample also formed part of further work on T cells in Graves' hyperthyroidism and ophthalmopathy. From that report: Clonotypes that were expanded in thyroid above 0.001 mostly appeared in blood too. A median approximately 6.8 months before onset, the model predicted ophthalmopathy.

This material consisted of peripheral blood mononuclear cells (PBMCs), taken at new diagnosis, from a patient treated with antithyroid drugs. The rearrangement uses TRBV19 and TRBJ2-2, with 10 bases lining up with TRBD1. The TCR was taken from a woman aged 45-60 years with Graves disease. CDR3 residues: CASSMDRGATGELFF. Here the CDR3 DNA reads TGTGCCAGTAGTATGGACAGGGGGGCGACCGGGGAGCTGTTTTTT.